Shown below are 25 T cell receptor beta chains from a single sample sequenced in a study of blood T cell repertoires in COVID-19 (dated by TCRdb to the early 2020s). The method behind the library was the immunoSEQ multiplex PCR assay. Imported from immuneACCESS, the table was reduced by TCRdb to in-frame sequences with V and J called. These copies leave out some clones; in studies compared against another copy, an unresolved V gene accounts for under half, and the cause of the remainder is not known. The sample includes around 220,000 clones, with 80% to 90% observed a single time. Jointly, the top ten make up approximately 20% of the sample. The source material was peripheral blood. The receptor set was obtained from a man aged 30-40 years with active or convalescent COVID-19.

This clone was observed a handful of times. The chain recombines TRBV10-2 with TRBJ2-1, with 8 bases identical to TRBD2. This CDR3 comprises 15 residues. The germline gives CDR1 WSHSY, CDR2 SAAADI. The junction had 9 bases not matched to a gene; V was cut back by 10 bases and J by 1 base. Written as DNA, the CDR3 is TGCGCCATCGCTTCGGGGGGGAGTTCCTACAATGAGCAGTTCTTC. The encoded protein is CAIASGGSSYNEQFF.

The chain recombines TRBV12-3 or TRBV12-4 with TRBJ1-1, with D possibly being TRBD1 (6 bases). CDR3 size: 13 residues. V shed 1 base and J shed 10 bases, with 13 bases lying between them. CDR3 sequence: CASSLVGGVPAFF. The CDR3 nucleotides read TGTGCCAGCAGTTTAGTAGGGGGGGTTCCAGCTTTCTTT.

This chain links TRBV27 with TRBJ1-2; D is unclear. The CDR3 runs to 14 residues. Trimming stripped 2 bases from V and 2 bases from J, with 9 bases between. CDR1 and CDR2 (germline): MNHEY, SMNVEV (reference sequence). The CDR3 loop is CASSLNTGNYGYTF. In DNA, the CDR3 is TGTGCCAGCAGTTTAAATACGGGGAACTATGGCTACACCTTC.

This clone was counted ten times or more. V gene TRBV20-1 combines with J gene TRBJ2-1, with D unresolved. The CDR3 spans 11 residues. V was pared by 3 bases and J by 6 bases, with 6 bases between. CDR1 and CDR2 from the germline V gene are DFQATT and SNEGSKA (reference sequence). Here the CDR3 reads CSASWLNEQFF. CDR3 nucleotide sequence: TGCAGTGCTAGTTGGCTCAATGAGCAGTTCTTC.

The rearrangement uses TRBV7-7 and TRBJ2-5; perhaps TRBD1 as D (6 bases). This CDR3 contains 15 residues. Looked up from germline, CDR1 is SSHAT and CDR2 is FNYEAQ (reference sequence). V lost 3 bases and J lost 3, with 14 bases in between. The CDR3 region is CASSFLDRPEETQYF. CDR3 DNA sequence: TGTGCCAGCAGCTTTCTGGACAGACCAGAAGAGACCCAGTACTTC.

This rearrangement joins TRBV27 to TRBJ1-6, with 10 bases matching TRBD1. With V trimmed by 5 bases and J by 14 bases, 6 bases remained unmatched. Germline CDR1 is MNHEY and CDR2 is SMNVEV (reference sequence). This CDR3 has 13 residues. CDR3 loop: CASSTGQGGTLHF. The CDR3 nucleotides read TGTGCCAGCAGTACCGGACAGGGGGGTACCCTCCACTTT.

V usage is TRBV27 and J usage is TRBJ2-1, with TRBD2 matching over 7 bases. V lost 5 bases, J lost 0 bases, and 4 bases stayed unmatched. Germline CDR1 is MNHEY and CDR2 is SMNVEV (reference sequence). There are 15 residues in the CDR3. In DNA, the CDR3 is TGTGCCAGCAGTCCTCAGCGGGGCTCCTACAATGAGCAGTTCTTC. It specifies CASSPQRGSYNEQFF.

This chain links TRBV15 with TRBJ1-4, with 7 bases matching TRBD1. J gave up 8 bases and V 0 bases, and 15 bases lay outside the gene matches. CDR1 is LNHNV and CDR2 is YYDKDF in the germline V gene (reference sequence). The CDR3 has 18 amino acids. DNA for the CDR3: TGTGCCACCAGCAGAGATTGGACGCGGTATGGGGGACAGGAAAAACTGTTTTTT. Protein sequence: CATSRDWTRYGGQEKLFF.

The chain employs TRBV11-2 and TRBJ1-4; possible D gene TRBD1, 6 bases. The CDR3 covers 15 residues. Trimming left V 5 bases short and J 0 bases short, with 10 bases between. Germline V gene data show CDR1 as SGHAT and CDR2 as FQNNGV. The CDR3 sequence: CASSRTGTTNEKLFF. Here the CDR3 DNA reads TGTGCCAGCAGCCGTACAGGGACAACTAATGAAAAACTGTTTTTT.

This clone was observed a single time. The chain is built from TRBV6-2 or TRBV6-3 and TRBJ2-1; TRBD2 is a possible D gene (7 bases). From germline, CDR1 is MNHEY and CDR2 SVGEGT. The germline V and J ends were trimmed by 5 bases and 4 bases, with 18 bases remaining between them. The CDR3 spans 16 residues. CDR3 loop: CASSPYKGGPYNEQFF. The CDR3 nucleotides read TGTGCCAGCAGTCCCTATAAGGGGGGGCCGTACAATGAGCAGTTCTTC.

This chain connects TRBV24-1 to TRBJ2-4; D gene ambiguous. The CDR3 runs 15 residues. Trimming took off 2 bases at V and 0 bases at J, with 7 bases between the two ends. Germline V gives CDR1 KGHDR, CDR2 SFDVKD. The CDR3 reads CATSDSTIAKNIQYF. The CDR3 nucleotides are TGTGCCACCAGTGATTCTACCATAGCCAAAAACATTCAGTACTTC.

The chain has TRBV3-1 (or the pseudogene TRBV3-2) and TRBJ2-5; 12 nucleotides align to TRBD2. The germline V gene has CDR1 LGHDT and CDR2 YNNKEL (reference sequence). The CDR3 contains 16 residues. V lost 2 bases to trimming and J lost 5 bases; unmatched junction nucleotides: 6. CDR3 sequence: CASSQLRTSGKETQYF. CDR3 bases: TGTGCCAGCAGCCAACTCCGGACTAGCGGGAAGGAGACCCAGTACTTC.

The chain uses TRBV7-8 and TRBJ1-3; D remains unclear. Trimming removed 6 bases at V and 0 bases at J, with 12 bases between. The CDR3 has 15 residues. From germline, CDR1 is SGHVS and CDR2 FQNEAQ. The chain's CDR3 is CASSKEVLSGNTIYF. CDR3 bases: TGTGCCAGCAGTAAAGAGGTCCTCTCTGGAAACACCATATATTTT.

V gene TRBV5-4 combines with J gene TRBJ2-3, with TRBD1 matching over 9 bases. CDR1 and CDR2 (germline): SGHNT, YYREEE (reference sequence). The ends lost 4 bases at V and 4 bases at J; junction bases unmatched: 13. This CDR3 region has 17 residues. The CDR3 region has the DNA TGTGCCAGCAGCCATGAAACAGGGGGCTGGGCCCCAGATACGCAGTATTTT. Protein sequence: CASSHETGGWAPDTQYF. Supplemented by reference TRBV5-4 and TRBJ2-3, the full variable domain reads ETGVTQSPTHLIKTRGQQVTLRCSSQSGHNTVSWYQQALGQGPQFIFQYYREEENGRGNFPPRFSGLQFPNYSSELNVNALELDDSALYLCASSHETGGWAPDTQYFGPGTRLTVL.

This chain joins TRBV15 and TRBJ2-1, with 13 bases matching TRBD2. Germline V CDR1 and CDR2: LNHNV, YYDKDF (reference sequence). V was clipped by 2 bases and J by 0 bases; unmatched bases: 7. This CDR3 region has 19 residues. Written as DNA, the CDR3 is TGTGCCACCAGCAGATCCGGGACTAGCGGGGTCGGCTCCTACAATGAGCAGTTCTTC. Its translation: CATSRSGTSGVGSYNEQFF. Together with reference TRBV15 and TRBJ2-1, the CDR3 gives the full variable domain: DAMVIQNPRYQVTQFGKPVTLSCSQTLNHNVMYWYQQKSSQAPKLLFHYYDKDFNNEADTPDNFQSRRPNTSFCFLDIRSPGLGDTAMYLCATSRSGTSGVGSYNEQFFGPGTRLTVL.

This sequence joins TRBV9 and TRBJ2-5; D not resolved. The germline V gene has CDR1 SGDLS and CDR2 YYNGEE. The CDR3 spans 14 residues. The V end was cut by 4 bases, the J end by 2 bases, with 12 bases between. The CDR3 DNA reads TGTGCCAGCAGCCCAAACTCGATACAAGAGACCCAGTACTTC. Its translation is CASSPNSIQETQYF.

The rearrangement uses TRBV9 and TRBJ2-5, with D unresolved. CDR3 length equals 14 residues. Trimming cost V 4 bases and J 1 base, with 11 bases left between them. The germline V gene has CDR1 SGDLS and CDR2 YYNGEE. This CDR3 reads CASSLRGIQETQYF. For the CDR3, the DNA is TGTGCCAGCAGCCTCCGCGGTATCCAAGAGACCCAGTACTTC.

The V call is TRBV28, the J call TRBJ1-4; possible D gene TRBD1, 6 bases. V lost 0 bases to trimming and J lost 1 base, with 6 bases between them. CDR3 size: 15 residues. Germline-derived CDR1 and CDR2 are MDHEN and SYDVKM. The CDR3 DNA follows: TGTGCCAGCAGTTTATGGACAGGAACTAATGAAAAACTGTTTTTT. The encoded protein is CASSLWTGTNEKLFF.

The V and J genes are TRBV28 and TRBJ1-2; 7 nucleotides line up with TRBD1. This CDR3 comprises 16 residues. Germline loops: CDR1 MDHEN, CDR2 SYDVKM. J was trimmed by 0 bases and V by 4 bases; bases with no gene match: 8. CDR3 sequence reads: CASSSPRDSANYGYTF. The CDR3 DNA is TGTGCCAGCAGTTCCCCTCGGGACAGCGCTAACTATGGCTACACCTTC.

CDR3 loop: CASSPGSNYGYTF. The DNA for the CDR3 is TGTGCCAGCAGCCCCGGTTCTAACTATGGCTACACCTTC. The chain has TRBV7-2 and TRBJ1-2; D gene unclear. The CDR3 runs 13 residues. The germline gives CDR1 SGHTA, CDR2 FQGNSA. V was trimmed by 5 bases and J by 0 bases, leaving 7 bases between them.

This clone has a single count. The rearrangement uses TRBV4-3 and TRBJ1-5; TRBD1 might be the D (5 bases). The CDR3 is made up of 13 amino acids. The germline V gene has CDR1 LGHNA and CDR2 YSLEER. With 3 bases removed from V and 4 bases from J, the gap between germline ends came to 7 bases. The CDR3 DNA follows: TGCGCCAGCAGCCACAGGGCTAATCAGCCCCAGCATTTT. This codes for CASSHRANQPQHF.

The genes are TRBV7-2 and TRBJ1-5; 8 bases align to TRBD1. CDR1 is SGHTA, CDR2 FQGNSA, per germline. The CDR3 covers 15 residues. J gave up 9 bases and V 5 bases, and 12 bases lay outside the gene matches. The CDR3 spells CASSPLGQVPGPQHF. CDR3 nucleotide sequence: TGTGCCAGCAGCCCGTTGGGACAGGTTCCGGGGCCCCAGCATTTT.

This chain connects TRBV6-4 to TRBJ2-2; possible D gene TRBD2, 6 bases. Deletions cut 8 bases from V and 7 bases from J, with 17 bases between. The V gene's germline CDR1 is MRHNA and CDR2 SNTAGT. The CDR3 has 14 amino acids. CDR3: CASSAQEGVGELFF. The CDR3 DNA reads as TGTGCCAGCTCGGCGCAGGAGGGTGTCGGGGAGCTGTTTTTT.

This clone showed up just once. This chain uses TRBV19 with TRBJ2-1; 11 bases map to TRBD2. CDR1 is LNHDA and CDR2 is SQIVND in the germline V gene (reference sequence). The CDR3 loop spans 19 amino acids. V dropped 7 bases and J dropped 0; count of bases not matched to a gene: 14. CDR3 DNA sequence: TGTGCCAGTACCCCGACCGGGACTAGCGGATTAAGCTCCTACAATGAGCAGTTCTTC. As protein: CASTPTGTSGLSSYNEQFF. Full variable domain (rest looked up from reference TRBV19 and TRBJ2-1): DGGITQSPKYLFRKEGQNVTLSCEQNLNHDAMYWYRQDPGQGLRLIYYSQIVNDFQKGDIAEGYSVSREKKESFPLTVTSAQKNPTAFYLCASTPTGTSGLSSYNEQFFGPGTRLTVL.

This rearrangement joins TRBV2 to TRBJ1-2, with a weak D call TRBD1 (5 bases). Germline lookup yields CDR1 SNHLY and CDR2 FYNNEI. This CDR3 has 12 amino acids. V lost 9 bases, J lost 4 bases, and 12 bases lay in between. The CDR3: CARRGLLYGYTF. DNA of the CDR3: TGTGCCAGAAGGGGATTACTCTATGGCTACACCTTC. Looking up the rest from reference TRBV2 and TRBJ1-2 gives the full variable domain: EPEVTQTPSHQVTQMGQEVILRCVPISNHLYFYWYRQILGQKVEFLVSFYNNEISEKSEIFDDQFSVERPDGSNFTLKIRSTKLEDSAMYFCARRGLLYGYTFGSGTRLTVV.